The rows below give T cell receptor beta chains drawn from one sample of a study of T cells in Graves' hyperthyroidism and ophthalmopathy. TCRdb re-analysed the multiplex PCR reads in MiXCR, keeping a single row per CDR3 protein. The data contain approximately 740,000 distinct CDR3 sequences, less than 15% of them singletons. The source material was blood. The receptors were gathered from a woman younger than 30 with Graves' hyperthyroidism. Both conserved end residues are part of each CDR3. The order of the fields is J gene, V gene, D gene, clone size, CDR3 DNA, CDR3 protein. The D gene is left open where the match is weak. Some rows mark clone size as missing; the rest say once, few, many or name a class of expanded clone.

TRBJ2-1 TRBV29-1 TRBD1 many TGCAGCACGGAGGGACAGGGGGTCGTCAGTGAGCAGTTCTTC CSTEGQGVVSEQFF
TRBJ2-2 TRBV29-1 - few TGCAGCGTTGAAGGGGATTTGAACACCGGGGAGCTGTTTTTT CSVEGDLNTGELFF
TRBJ1-6 TRBV30 - many TGTGCCTGTGGGCCAATGGGAAGTTCACCCCTCCACTTT CACGPMGSSPLHF
TRBJ1-3 TRBV6-1 - few TGTGCCAGCAGTTATTTGGGCGACGCCGGAAACACCATATATTTT CASSYLGDAGNTIYF
TRBJ1-1 TRBV28 TRBD1 many TGTGCCAGCAGTTCTGGACAGGGGTGGAGCAACACTGAAGCTTTCTTT CASSSGQGWSNTEAFF
TRBJ1-1 TRBV24-1 - few TGTGCCACCTCGAAAAAGACCGATACTGAAGCTTTCTTT CATSKKTDTEAFF
TRBJ2-1 TRBV3-1 - many TGTGCCAGCAACCGGAAGGGGCATGAGCAGTTCTTC CASNRKGHEQFF
TRBJ1-1 TRBV18 - many TGTGCCGGCTCACAGTCGGGACACCAGAACACTGAAGCTTTCTTT CAGSQSGHQNTEAFF
TRBJ1-3 TRBV5-6 TRBD1 few TGTGCCAGCAGCCTGACAGGGATCTCTGGAAACACCATATATTTT CASSLTGISGNTIYF
TRBJ2-1 TRBV7-8 TRBD2 many TGTGCCAGCACTGGGATGAGCGGGAGGGCCGCGAGCTCCTACAATGAGCAGTTCTTC CASTGMSGRAASSYNEQFF
TRBJ1-3 TRBV13 - - TGTGCCAGCAGCTACGACAGCCCCTCTGGAAACACCATATATTTT CASSYDSPSGNTIYF
TRBJ1-1 TRBV3-1 - many TGTGCCAGCAGCCATGGACGAGGAGCTTTCTTT CASSHGRGAFF
TRBJ2-7 TRBV5-1 - many TGCGCCAGTATGTTATCCGGGACGACTTCCTACGAGCAGTACTTC CASMLSGTTSYEQYF
TRBJ1-5 TRBV27 - - TGTGCCAGCAGTTTATCCCCTAGGGAGCCCCAGCATTTT CASSLSPREPQHF
TRBJ1-1 TRBV5-1 TRBD1 - TGCGCCAGCAGCTTGTATATCGGGACAGGGGTCGAAGCTTTCTTT CASSLYIGTGVEAFF
TRBJ1-2 TRBV2 - many TGTGCCAGCAGTCAAACCCCGGATCTGACGGGCGGCTACACCTTC CASSQTPDLTGGYTF
TRBJ2-4 TRBV28 - many TGTGCCAGCAGCCCCGGAGGATTTGCCAAAAACATTCAGTACTTC CASSPGGFAKNIQYF
TRBJ1-1 TRBV29-1 - many TGCAGCGTTGAAAGGAGCCGGATTGAAGCTTTCTTT CSVERSRIEAFF
TRBJ2-1 TRBV2 - many TGTGCCAGCGGAGGCCAGGGAGTCCACAATGAGCAGTTCTTC CASGGQGVHNEQFF
TRBJ1-6 TRBV11-2 - few TGTGCCAGCAGCTTAAGCAGACCAGGGCCTAATTCACCCCTCCACTTT CASSLSRPGPNSPLHF
TRBJ2-1 TRBV30 - many TGTGCCTGGAGTTCGGGGGTTGAGCAGTTCTTC CAWSSGVEQFF
TRBJ1-2 TRBV28 TRBD1 many TGTGCCAGCAGTTTGGCAGTCGGGACAGGGTTAAATGGCTACACCTTC CASSLAVGTGLNGYTF
TRBJ1-5 TRBV24-1 TRBD1 many TGTGCCACCAGTACGCGGACAGGGGATAGCAATCAGCCCCAGCATTTT CATSTRTGDSNQPQHF
TRBJ2-3 TRBV29-1 - few TGCAGCGTCCCCCCTAGCGGCACAGATACGCAGTATTTT CSVPPSGTDTQYF
TRBJ1-1 TRBV28 TRBD1 many TGTGCCAGCCACCAAGGACAGGGAGATGAAGCTTTCTTT CASHQGQGDEAFF
TRBJ2-1 TRBV24-1 - - TGTGCCACCAGTGGACAAGACGAATCTGGAAACAATGAGCAGTTCTTC CATSGQDESGNNEQFF
TRBJ1-1 TRBV6-1 - many TGTGCCAGCAGCCCAGGGTTCTCGGTGAACACTGAAGCTTTCTTT CASSPGFSVNTEAFF
TRBJ2-3 TRBV4-3 - few TGCGCCAGCAGCCAAGATGGGGCAGGCACAGATACGCAGTATTTT CASSQDGAGTDTQYF
TRBJ2-2 TRBV7-9 - - TGTGCCAGCAGCTTAGATGAAGGATTACACGGGGAGCTGTTTTTT CASSLDEGLHGELFF
TRBJ2-1 TRBV18 TRBD2 many TGTGCCAGCTCACCACTCGAAAGCGGGAGCCGCAATGAGCAGTTCTTC CASSPLESGSRNEQFF
TRBJ1-1 TRBV6-1 - - TGTGCCAGCAGGGCCGACAGCATGAACACTGAAGCTTTCTTT CASRADSMNTEAFF
TRBJ2-7 TRBV2 TRBD1 - TGTGCCAGCAGGGGGACAGTGCTCCCTTACGAGCAGTACTTC CASRGTVLPYEQYF
TRBJ2-1 TRBV9 - - TGTGCCAGCAGCGTAGTCCTAGCGAGTGAGCAGTTCTTC CASSVVLASEQFF
TRBJ1-5 TRBV18 - few TGTGCCAGCTCCCCACAGCCGAAGCAGCCCCAGCATTTT CASSPQPKQPQHF
TRBJ2-1 TRBV4-1 TRBD2 few TGCGCCAGCAGCCAATTAAGCGGGAGAGCCAATGAGCAGTTCTTC CASSQLSGRANEQFF
TRBJ2-7 TRBV24-1 - many TGTGCCACCAGTGATTTAGGCATCGGGCTATTCTACGAGCAGTACTTC CATSDLGIGLFYEQYF
TRBJ2-1 TRBV11-3 TRBD1 - TGTGCCAGCAGGTGGACCGGGACAGGGGCAAAAAGCTCCTACAATGAGCAGTTCTTC CASRWTGTGAKSSYNEQFF
TRBJ1-1 TRBV28 - many TGTGCCAGCACCGCACACGGGACGCCGAACACTGAAGCTTTCTTT CASTAHGTPNTEAFF
TRBJ2-3 TRBV18 - few TGTGCCAGCCGCTACCGCTACGCAGATACGCAGTATTTT CASRYRYADTQYF
TRBJ1-1 TRBV6-1 - many TGTGCCACCTGGGGCGGTCCGACTGAAGCTTTCTTT CATWGGPTEAFF
TRBJ2-1 TRBV19 - - TGTGCCAGTAGTATGCCCCCTAGCTATGAGCAGTTCTTC CASSMPPSYEQFF
TRBJ1-6 TRBV5-8 - few TGTGCCAGCAGCTTAGAACCCAGGGTTATGAATTCACCCCTCCACTTT CASSLEPRVMNSPLHF
TRBJ2-7 TRBV3-1 - few TGTGCCAGCAGCCATTATCGGGGGGCGATTGAGCAGTACTTC CASSHYRGAIEQYF
TRBJ2-1 TRBV13 TRBD2 many TGTGCCAGCAGCTGGACTAGCGGGTATGTGGATGAGCAGTTCTTC CASSWTSGYVDEQFF
TRBJ2-5 TRBV6-1 TRBD2 once TGTGCCAGCACCTCCGGACTAGCGGGAGTTAGGAGGTACTTC CASTSGLAGVRRYF
TRBJ1-1 TRBV28 - many TGTGCCAGCAGTTTCGGGATGAACACTGAAGCTTTCTTT CASSFGMNTEAFF
TRBJ2-7 TRBV18 - many TGTGCCAGCTCAGTATCAGGGGCCTCCTACGAGCAGTACTTC CASSVSGASYEQYF
TRBJ2-1 TRBV15 - few TGTGCCACCAGCAGGGAGCGGGCCTCCTACAATGAGCAGTTCTTC CATSRERASYNEQFF
TRBJ1-1 TRBV28 - many TGTGCCAGCAGTTTCCGGGTCCGAACTGAAGCTTTCTTT CASSFRVRTEAFF
TRBJ2-3 TRBV5-4 - - TGTGCCAGCAGCTCTCCAACCACAGATACGCAGTATTTT CASSSPTTDTQYF
TRBJ2-2 TRBV20-1 - - TGCAGTGCTAGAGATGGGATTTTCGCCGGGGAGCTGTTTTTT CSARDGIFAGELFF
TRBJ2-7 TRBV7-8 - many TGTGCCAGCAGCTTCCAATATAGCGGCTCCTACGAGCAGTACTTC CASSFQYSGSYEQYF
TRBJ2-7 TRBV6-5 - many TGTGCCAGCAGTTATGGACGGGGTGGGGTCGAGCAGTACTTC CASSYGRGGVEQYF
TRBJ1-3 TRBV30 - few TGTGCCTGGAGAATAACAGCTGGAAAAGATACCATATATTTT CAWRITAGKDTIYF
TRBJ2-7 TRBV30 TRBD2 many TGTGCCTGGAGTGTTGCGGGCGGGGGGTACGAGCAGTACTTC CAWSVAGGGYEQYF
TRBJ1-2 TRBV7-2 - many TGTGCCAGCAGCTTAGTGTTCCGCAGTTATCTCGGCTACACCTTC CASSLVFRSYLGYTF
TRBJ2-1 TRBV7-6 TRBD2 - TGTGCCAGCAGCTTACGGGCTAGCGGGAAGTCCTACAATGAGCAGTTCTTC CASSLRASGKSYNEQFF